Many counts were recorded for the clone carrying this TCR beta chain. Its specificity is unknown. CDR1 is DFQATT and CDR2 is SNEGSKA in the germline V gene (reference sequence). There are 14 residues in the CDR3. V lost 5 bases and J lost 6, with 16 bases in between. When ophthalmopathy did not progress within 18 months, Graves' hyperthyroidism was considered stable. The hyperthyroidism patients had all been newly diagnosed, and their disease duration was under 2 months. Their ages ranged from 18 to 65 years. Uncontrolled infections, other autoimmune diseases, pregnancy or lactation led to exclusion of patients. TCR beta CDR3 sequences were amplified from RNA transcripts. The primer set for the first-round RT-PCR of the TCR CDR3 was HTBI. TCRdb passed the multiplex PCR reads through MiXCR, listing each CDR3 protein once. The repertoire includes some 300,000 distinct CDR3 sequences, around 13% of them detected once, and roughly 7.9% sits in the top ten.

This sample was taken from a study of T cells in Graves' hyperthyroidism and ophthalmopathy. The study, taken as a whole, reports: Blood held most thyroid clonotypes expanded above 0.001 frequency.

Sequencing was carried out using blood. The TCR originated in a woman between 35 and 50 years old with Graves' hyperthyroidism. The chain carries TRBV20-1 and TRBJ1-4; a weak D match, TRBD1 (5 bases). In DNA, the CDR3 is TGCAGTGCTCCCGCCGGGGGGATAGATGAAAAACTGTTTTTT. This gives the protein CSAPAGGIDEKLFF.